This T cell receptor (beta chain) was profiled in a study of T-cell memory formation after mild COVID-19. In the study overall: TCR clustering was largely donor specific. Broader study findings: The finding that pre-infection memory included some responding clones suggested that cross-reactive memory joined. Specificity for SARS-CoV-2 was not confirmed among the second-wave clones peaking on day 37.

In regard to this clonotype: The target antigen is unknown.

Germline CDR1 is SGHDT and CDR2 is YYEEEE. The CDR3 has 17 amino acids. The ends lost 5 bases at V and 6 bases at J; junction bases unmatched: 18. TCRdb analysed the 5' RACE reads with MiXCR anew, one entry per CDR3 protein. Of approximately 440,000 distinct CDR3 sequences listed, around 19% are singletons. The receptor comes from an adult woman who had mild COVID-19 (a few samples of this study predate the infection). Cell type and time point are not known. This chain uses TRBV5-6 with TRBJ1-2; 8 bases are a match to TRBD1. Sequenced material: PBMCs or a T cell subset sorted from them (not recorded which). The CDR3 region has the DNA TGTGCCAGCAGTGGATCCCGGGTGGACAGGGCTACCGATGGCTACACCTTC. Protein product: CASSGSRVDRATDGYTF.